The entry below describes one T cell receptor beta chain. Its antigen has not been determined. No quality values exist for individual bases; no much larger clone is one base distant. Germline trimming amounts to 6 bases on V and 0 bases on J, with 6 as the count of junction bases outside the gene matches. The germline V gene yields SGHVS for CDR1 and FQNEAQ for CDR2. The CDR3 spans 17 residues, from the cysteine through the phenylalanine. The DNA shown is the 51-base CDR3, in frame from base 1. The data originate from a study of healthy donors' naive CD4 and CD8 T cells (dated by TCRdb to 2014 to 2015). Regarding the complete study: Donors were selected to cover three age groups (20-25, 40-50 and 60-70 years, several each), with a mean age of roughly 43, and half of the donors were female. The TCR alpha libraries followed the same workflow as the beta chain, except for a newly designed primer set that covered all functional IMGT alpha gene variants. To examine how TCR variation is linked to lineage commitment, the study sequenced rearranged TCR alpha and beta chains from naive CD4+ and CD8+ T cells. Peripheral blood mononuclear cells were obtained from 15 to 20 unrelated, healthy individuals. The donors were HLA-typed by sequencing at HLA-A, -B, -C, -DRB1, -DQB1 and -DPB1, using the SBTexcellerator protocol, an ABI3130xl analyzer and SBTengine software. The paper as a whole reports these results and caveats: Because alpha and beta chains were sequenced in bulk and could not be paired, combined chain effects were not evaluated. The study did not directly address possible repertoire bias arising from homeostatic proliferation of naive T cells. Naive CD4+ and CD8+ cells reportedly showed biased usage of most V and J gene segments, and this bias was consistent across donors and independent of HLA genotype. Taken together, V genes, J genes and CDR3 charge appeared to account for around 13% of the variance in CD4/CD8 propensity, mostly acting in an additive way. In both chains, CD4+ lineage was linked to a positively charged CDR3, whereas CD8+ lineage was linked to a negatively charged CDR3.

The run used a 454 GS FLX Titanium. A previously published linear amplification protocol was used to construct TCR libraries from roughly 550 ng of total RNA. The Roche/454 Genome Sequencer with Titanium chemistry was used for sequencing. In the source study's methods: From about five of the healthy donors, a total of approximately 80,000 rearranged TCR alpha transcripts were sequenced. Duplicate transcripts were removed, and unique TCR clonotypes were defined by the CDR3 junction according to IMGT nomenclature. Logistic regression in R 2.13.0 modeled CD4 versus CD8 status as a function of V and J genes, with adjustment for donor effects and Bonferroni correction for multiple testing. TCRdb passed the public sequencing reads through fastp at Q25 and MiXCR, retaining productive beta sequences. Every CDR3 protein is listed once, alongside the most common genes and DNA of its rows. These V and J calls derive from TCRdb rather than the authors' analysis. The sample table contains roughly 200,000 distinct CDR3 sequences; only one count was recorded for over 60% of them. The top ten clonotypes cover 2.3% of the sample.

Cells with a CD4+CD8-CD45RO-CD45RA+ profile were isolated by FACS and defined as naive CD4+ T cells, and those with a CD8+CD4-CD45RA+CD27bright profile were defined as naive CD8+ T cells. Antibodies against CD4 (RPA-T4), CD8 (SK1), CD27 (O323), CD45RA (HI100) and CD45RO (UCHL1) were used for sorting. The receptor's source is a pool of human donors in good health; the sample pools cells from several healthy donors. The sample consisted of naive CD4+ and CD8+ T cells sorted from blood, pooled from several donors. This sample's cell subset or site label indicates: FACS-sorted naive CD4+ (CD45RO-CD45RA+) and naive CD8+ (CD45RA+CD27bright) T cells. The rearrangement combines TRBV7-8 with TRBJ2-1; TRBD2 aligns with 12 central bases. The CDR3 corresponds to CASRKGTSGPSYNEQFF. The sequence in DNA is TGTGCCAGCAGGAAAGGGACTAGCGGGCCCTCCTACAATGAGCAGTTCTTC.